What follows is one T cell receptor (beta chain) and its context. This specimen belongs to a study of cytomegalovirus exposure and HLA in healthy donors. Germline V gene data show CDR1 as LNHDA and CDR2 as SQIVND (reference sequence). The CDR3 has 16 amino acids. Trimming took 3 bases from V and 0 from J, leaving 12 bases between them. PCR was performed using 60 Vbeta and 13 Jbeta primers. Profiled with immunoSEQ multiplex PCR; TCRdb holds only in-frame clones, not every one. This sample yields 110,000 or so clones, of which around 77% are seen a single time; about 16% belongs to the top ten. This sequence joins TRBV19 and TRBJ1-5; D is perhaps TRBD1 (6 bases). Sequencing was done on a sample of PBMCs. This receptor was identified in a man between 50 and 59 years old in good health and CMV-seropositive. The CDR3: CASSMRTVYSNQPQHF. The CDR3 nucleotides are TGTGCCAGTAGTATGAGGACAGTTTATAGCAATCAGCCCCAGCATTTT.